The next 19 T cell receptor beta chains were all read from a single sample in a study of blood T cell repertoires in COVID-19. Using immunoSEQ multiplex PCR, the repertoire was profiled, and TCRdb retains in-frame clones only, with some absent. This sample has 150,000 to 200,000 clones, with about nine tenths found just once. Sequenced: peripheral blood. Receptors originate from a man aged 60 to 75 with active or convalescent COVID-19.

To note about this clone: The junction differs from germline at one of its ends, possibly a read error. The genes are TRBV12-3 or TRBV12-4 and TRBJ2-3; 7 nucleotides agree with TRBD2. The CDR3 is made up of 13 amino acids. This CDR3 is CASGGDWDRTLYF. In DNA form, the CDR3 reads TGTGCCAGCGGGGGGGACTGGGACCGAACGCTGTATTTT.

The rearrangement links TRBV7-2 to TRBJ2-1; 8 nucleotides match TRBD1. Per germline, CDR1 SGHTA and CDR2 FQGNSA. With V trimmed by 5 bases and J by 9 bases, 3 bases remained unmatched. The CDR3 loop spans 12 amino acids. The CDR3 loop reads CASSAGQVEQFF. The DNA for the CDR3 is TGTGCCAGCAGCGCGGGACAGGTTGAGCAGTTCTTC.

V and J are TRBV19 and TRBJ1-4; 8 bases agree with TRBD1. Germline V gene data show CDR1 as LNHDA and CDR2 as SQIVND (reference sequence). With V trimmed by 7 bases and J by 5 bases, 6 bases remained unmatched. The CDR3 runs 14 residues. For the CDR3, the DNA is TGTGCCAGTACAAATGGACAGGGAAATGAAAAACTGTTTTTT. It encodes CASTNGQGNEKLFF. The full variable domain, with the rest looked up from reference TRBV19 and TRBJ1-4, is DGGITQSPKYLFRKEGQNVTLSCEQNLNHDAMYWYRQDPGQGLRLIYYSQIVNDFQKGDIAEGYSVSREKKESFPLTVTSAQKNPTAFYLCASTNGQGNEKLFFGSGTQLSVL.

The genes are TRBV2 and TRBJ2-1; TRBD1 agrees at 8 bases. The germline V gene has CDR1 SNHLY and CDR2 FYNNEI. The CDR3 is 14 amino acids. After removal of 4 bases from V and 5 bases from J, the junction contained 4 bases not matched to a gene. CDR3 in DNA: TGTGCCAGCAGTGGTCAGGGGGCGGACAATGAGCAGTTCTTC. Residues: CASSGQGADNEQFF.

The gene calls are TRBV7-2 and TRBJ1-4; tentatively, D is TRBD1 (5 bases). V was shortened by 5 bases and J by 8 bases, with 15 bases between the two germline ends. The V gene's germline CDR1 is SGHTA and CDR2 FQGNSA. There are 14 residues in the CDR3. CDR3 DNA: TGTGCCAGCAGCCCAGCTGGGGCGCAGGAAAAACTGTTTTTT. Translated, it gives CASSPAGAQEKLFF.

This CDR3 is CASSGQGRNTEAFF. The CDR3 DNA follows: TGTGCCAGCAGTGGACAGGGGAGGAACACTGAAGCTTTCTTT. This chain links TRBV2 with TRBJ1-1, with 8 bases matching TRBD1. Germline assignment: CDR1 SNHLY and CDR2 FYNNEI. CDR3 size: 14 residues. V shed 4 bases, J shed 1 base, and the junction held 2 bases outside the gene matches.

This clone turned up a few times. The chain links TRBV5-1 to TRBJ1-1, with 7 bases lining up with TRBD1. Germline assignment: CDR1 SGHRS and CDR2 YFSETQ. The CDR3 is 15 residues long. V lost 3 bases and J lost 6; bases outside the gene matches: 11. CDR3 sequence (DNA): TGCGCCAGCAGCTCCGACAGGGTCAATGGCGCTGAAGCTTTCTTT. It codes for CASSSDRVNGAEAFF. Combining the CDR3 with reference TRBV5-1 and TRBJ1-1 gives the whole variable domain KAGVTQTPRYLIKTRGQQVTLSCSPISGHRSVSWYQQTPGQGLQFLFEYFSETQRNKGNFPGRFSGRQFSNSRSEMNVSTLELGDSALYLCASSSDRVNGAEAFFGQGTRLTVV.

The chain couples TRBV27 to TRBJ2-2, with 7 bases identical to TRBD2. The CDR3 extends over 12 amino acids. Per the germline V gene, CDR1 is MNHEY and CDR2 is SMNVEV (reference sequence). Losses at the gene ends were 2 bases for V and 13 bases for J; bases not matched to a gene: 4. The CDR3 bases are TGTGCCAGCAGTTTAAGGGAGGGTCGGCTGTTTTTT. It yields the protein CASSLREGRLFF.

This chain connects TRBV19 to TRBJ2-3; weak D call: TRBD1 (5 bases). Trimming stripped 6 bases from V and 3 bases from J, with 10 bases between. Germline lookup yields CDR1 LNHDA and CDR2 SQIVND (reference sequence). The CDR3 extends over 13 amino acids. CDR3 region: CASRTEQTDTQYF. The DNA of the CDR3 is TGTGCCAGTAGGACAGAACAGACAGATACGCAGTATTTT.

This sequence joins TRBV5-1 and TRBJ2-5; 9 nucleotides line up with TRBD2. With 0 bases clipped from V and 1 base from J, the junction kept 7 bases outside the gene matches. Per germline, CDR1 SGHRS and CDR2 YFSETQ. The CDR3 consists of 17 residues. The CDR3 bases are TGCGCCAGCAGCTTGGGGGAGACTAGCGGCTCCCAAGAGACCCAGTACTTC. Translated, it gives CASSLGETSGSQETQYF.

The V and J genes are TRBV9 and TRBJ2-1; D is unclear. The CDR3 consists of 13 residues. Deletions cut 3 bases from V and 2 bases from J, with 6 bases between. Germline CDR1 SGDLS, CDR2 YYNGEE. The CDR3 spells CASSGGAYNEQFF. The CDR3 region has the DNA TGTGCCAGCAGCGGAGGAGCCTACAATGAGCAGTTCTTC. The complete variable domain, with remaining parts taken from reference TRBV9 and TRBJ2-1, reads DSGVTQTPKHLITATGQRVTLRCSPRSGDLSVYWYQQSLDQGLQFLIQYYNGEERAKGNILERFSAQQFPDLHSELNLSSLELGDSALYFCASSGGAYNEQFFGPGTRLTVL.

V usage is TRBV7-9 and J usage is TRBJ2-3; 7 nucleotides match TRBD1. The CDR3 sequence is 15 residues long. Germline CDR1 SEHNR, CDR2 FQNEAQ (reference sequence). V was pared by 6 bases and J by 5 bases, with 11 bases of the junction left unmatched. CDR3 residues: CASSRDRALGDTQYF. For the CDR3, the DNA is TGTGCCAGCAGTCGAGACAGGGCACTCGGAGATACGCAGTATTTT.

V gene TRBV3-1 (or the pseudogene TRBV3-2) combines with J gene TRBJ1-2; 7 bases align to TRBD1. The CDR3 contains 13 residues. Germline V gene data show CDR1 as LGHDT and CDR2 as YNNKEL (reference sequence). V gave up 4 bases and J gave up 2 bases; unmatched junction bases: 1. In nucleotides, the CDR3 is TGTGCCAGCAGCCTGGGACAGAACTATGGCTACACCTTC. Amino acid sequence: CASSLGQNYGYTF.

V gene TRBV2 combines with J gene TRBJ2-2; perhaps TRBD1 as D (6 bases). The CDR3 has 15 amino acids. The V gene lost 6 bases and the J gene lost 0 bases, with 11 bases spanning the gap. Germline CDR1 SNHLY, CDR2 FYNNEI. The CDR3 here is CASRGQNSNTGELFF. In DNA, the CDR3 is TGTGCCAGCAGGGGACAAAACTCGAACACCGGGGAGCTGTTTTTT. Full variable domain (rest looked up from reference TRBV2 and TRBJ2-2): EPEVTQTPSHQVTQMGQEVILRCVPISNHLYFYWYRQILGQKVEFLVSFYNNEISEKSEIFDDQFSVERPDGSNFTLKIRSTKLEDSAMYFCASRGQNSNTGELFFGEGSRLTVL.

The chain has TRBV11-2 and TRBJ1-3, with D unresolved. Trimming pared 5 bases from V and 8 bases from J, leaving 13 bases between. In germline, CDR1 is SGHAT, CDR2 FQNNGV. The CDR3 runs 13 residues. CDR3 region: CASSLAPLHTIYF. As DNA, the CDR3 is TGTGCCAGCAGCCTCGCTCCACTCCACACCATATATTTT.

Remarks on this clone: An end of the junction does not agree with germline; a read error may underlie this. The chain employs TRBV5-1 and TRBJ1-5, with D possibly TRBD1 on 5 matching bases. The CDR3 loop spans 11 amino acids. Germline CDR1 and CDR2: SGHRS and YFSETQ. CDR3 in amino acids: CASSSGHARNF. As DNA, the CDR3 is TGCGCCAGCAGCTCAGGACACGCTCGGAATTTT.

The chain combines TRBV9 with TRBJ2-3; D unclear. The CDR3 totals 14 residues. Germline CDR1 reads SGDLS; CDR2 reads YYNGEE. V lost 4 bases to trimming and J lost 8 bases, with 17 bases between them. The CDR3 region is CASSPPHGLATQYF. CDR3 coding DNA: TGTGCCAGCAGCCCACCCCATGGCCTCGCTACGCAGTATTTT.

The V call is TRBV7-7, the J call TRBJ2-7, with D possibly matching TRBD1 (5 bases). The CDR3 is 15 residues long. V was clipped by 5 bases and J by 5 bases, with 19 bases between them. Germline assignment: CDR1 SSHAT and CDR2 FNYEAQ (reference sequence). CDR3 nucleotides: TGTGCCAGCAGCAAGCAAGTTGGGGCGAATCACGAGCAGTACTTC. This translates into CASSKQVGANHEQYF. The entire variable domain, with the rest obtained from reference TRBV7-7 and TRBJ2-7, is as follows: GAGVSQSPRYKVTKRGQDVTLRCDPISSHATLYWYQQALGQGPEFLTYFNYEAQPDKSGLPSDRFSAERPEGSISTLTIQRTEQRDSAMYRCASSKQVGANHEQYFGPGTRLTVT.

This sequence joins TRBV29-1 and TRBJ2-1; 7 nucleotides align to TRBD1. Germline CDR1 and CDR2: SQVTM and ANQGSEA. V trimming: 3 bases; J trimming: 4 bases; junction bases outside the gene matches: 6. The CDR3 contains 14 residues. CDR3 sequence reads: CSVESWTGYNEQFF. The DNA for the CDR3 is TGCAGCGTTGAGTCGTGGACAGGATACAATGAGCAGTTCTTC.